This T cell receptor (beta chain) comes out of a study of cytomegalovirus exposure and HLA in healthy donors. About the study: In terms of ancestry, the Caucasian-associated cluster contained more than 65% of the roughly 360 genotyped donors.

This CDR3 is built from 14 residues. Losses at the gene ends were 5 bases for V and 5 bases for J; bases not matched to a gene: 9. Per the germline V gene, CDR1 is MNHEY and CDR2 is SMNVEV (reference sequence). Study results and caveats: Many donors shared some public TCRs, even though most TCR sequences were rare.

In regard to this clone: What it binds is not known.

The primer mix had 60 Vbeta and 13 Jbeta primers. The protocol was immunoSEQ multiplex PCR, while the TCRdb copy is restricted to in-frame clones and leaves out a portion. The table shows around 78,000 clones, with around three quarters occurring only once. Source material: PBMCs. The sequence derives from a male donor in good health and CMV-seronegative. The chain employs TRBV27 and TRBJ2-7; 7 bases are a match to TRBD1. The CDR3 DNA is TGTGCCAGCAGTATACGACAGGGCCGCAACGAGCAGTACTTC. Translation gives CASSIRQGRNEQYF.